This T cell receptor beta chain came from a study of shared clonotypes between healthy human individuals. Germline V gene data show CDR1 as SEHNR and CDR2 as FQNEAQ (reference sequence). The CDR3 covers 13 residues. J lost 6 bases, V lost 5 bases, and 6 bases had no gene match. TCRdb's table, derived via immunoSEQ multiplex PCR, lists solely in-frame clones and lacks some. The table lists 450,000 to 500,000 clones, around 80% of them singletons. This clone turned up a few times. The rearrangement joins TRBV7-9 to TRBJ1-2; 7 bases agree with TRBD1. The origin of this receptor is a woman aged 40 to 49 in good health. Some clones in this sample may be carry-over from other donors' samples. Sequenced sample: PBMCs. The CDR3 DNA reads TGTGCCAGCAGCCTGTGGCAGGGGGATGGCTACACCTTC. Translating it yields CASSLWQGDGYTF.